Presented here are 26 T cell receptor beta chains from one specimen sequenced in a study of blood T cell repertoires in COVID-19. TCRdb's copy holds only in-frame clones and misses some; the assay was immunoSEQ multiplex PCR. Of roughly 300,000 clones in the sample, approximately 88% were seen once. Sequences were obtained from peripheral blood. Every receptor here comes from a young man with active or convalescent COVID-19.

The V call is TRBV11-3, the J call TRBJ2-1; 8 nucleotides match TRBD1. J lost 5 bases, V lost 1 base, and 4 bases had no gene match. Germline loops: CDR1 SGHNT, CDR2 YENEEA. The CDR3 length is 15 residues. The DNA for the CDR3 is TGTGCCAGCAGCTTAGGGACAGGGATCGACAATGAGCAGTTCTTC. It yields the protein CASSLGTGIDNEQFF.

This clone was seen only once. The V and J genes are TRBV18 and TRBJ1-2; D gene ambiguous. Germline values: CDR1 KGHSH, CDR2 LQKENI. CDR3 length: 15 amino acids. Trimming cost V 0 bases and J 4 bases, with 12 bases left between them. Here the CDR3 reads CASSPPEQMVYGYTF. CDR3 DNA sequence: TGTGCCAGCTCACCACCGGAACAGATGGTCTATGGCTACACCTTC.

The gene calls are TRBV5-6 and TRBJ2-3; D is possibly TRBD2 (5 bases). CDR3 length: 14 residues. Germline assignment: CDR1 SGHDT and CDR2 YYEEEE. Trimming pared 5 bases from V and 1 base from J, leaving 11 bases between. The CDR3 loop reads CASRQTGGTDTQYF. The CDR3 region has the DNA TGTGCCAGCAGGCAGACCGGGGGCACAGATACGCAGTATTTT.

The rearrangement links TRBV4-1 to TRBJ2-7, with 9 bases that match TRBD2. V trimming: 0 bases; J trimming: 0 bases; junction bases outside the gene matches: 3. There are 16 residues in the CDR3. CDR1 and CDR2 from the germline V gene are MGHRA and YSYEKL. The CDR3 loop reads CASSQEASGASYEQYF. CDR3 sequence (DNA): TGCGCCAGCAGCCAAGAGGCTAGCGGGGCCTCCTACGAGCAGTACTTC.

The chain couples TRBV5-1 to TRBJ2-5, with TRBD1 matching over 8 bases. J gave up 5 bases and V 2 bases, and 5 bases lay outside the gene matches. This CDR3 is 14 amino acids long. Germline-derived CDR1 and CDR2 are SGHRS and YFSETQ. CDR3: CASSLWTGKETQYF. CDR3 in DNA: TGCGCCAGCAGCTTATGGACAGGGAAGGAGACCCAGTACTTC.

The rearrangement uses TRBV27 and TRBJ1-1, with D perhaps matching TRBD1 (5 bases). Germline assignment: CDR1 MNHEY and CDR2 SMNVEV (reference sequence). The CDR3 loop spans 14 amino acids. Trimming stripped 6 bases from V and 3 bases from J, with 14 bases between. CDR3 region: CASRQGIGYTEAFF. CDR3 coding DNA: TGTGCCAGCAGGCAGGGTATTGGGTACACTGAAGCTTTCTTT.

As concerns this clone: This CDR3 is also generated by other DNA sequences in the sample. The CDR3, as DNA: TGTGCCAGCAGCCCGGGACTCGCCCAAGAGACCCAGTACTTC. Its protein is CASSPGLAQETQYF. The chain combines TRBV5-4 with TRBJ2-5, with D perhaps TRBD2 (6 bases). The germline V gene has CDR1 SGHNT and CDR2 YYREEE (reference sequence). The CDR3 has 14 amino acids. V dropped 4 bases and J dropped 1 base, with 11 bases sitting between them.

The chain carries TRBV5-4 and TRBJ1-3, with 10 bases that match TRBD1. The CDR3 runs to 19 residues. V shed 0 bases, J shed 0 bases, and the junction held 9 bases outside the gene matches. Germline CDR1 and CDR2: SGHNT and YYREEE (reference sequence). In DNA form, the CDR3 reads TGTGCCAGCAGCTTGGGGGACAGGGGAGTGGGGTACTCTGGAAACACCATATATTTT. Its protein is CASSLGDRGVGYSGNTIYF.

The chain uses TRBV5-1 and TRBJ1-3; TRBD1 aligns across 9 bases. The CDR3 is 16 amino acids. Germline lookup yields CDR1 SGHRS and CDR2 YFSETQ. The V segment lost 0 bases and the J segment 4 bases; nucleotides outside the gene matches: 5. The CDR3 DNA sequence: TGCGCCAGCAGCTTGGACGGACAGGGGATGGGAAACACCATATATTTT. Residues: CASSLDGQGMGNTIYF.

On this clone: The sample has other DNA sequences that encode this CDR3 too. The J gene is TRBJ1-3, the V gene TRBV19; the D is unclear. The CDR3 is 13 residues long. V lost 5 bases and J 0 bases, leaving 5 bases between the germline ends. Germline CDR1 and CDR2: LNHDA and SQIVND (reference sequence). CDR3 amino acids: CASSLSSGNTIYF. CDR3 in DNA: TGTGCCAGTAGTCTCTCCTCTGGAAACACCATATATTTT.

The chain carries TRBV7-2 and TRBJ1-1, with TRBD1 as a possible D gene (5 bases). Germline assignment: CDR1 SGHTA and CDR2 FQGNSA. The CDR3 contains 14 residues. V was cut by 2 bases and J by 4 bases, with 11 bases left in between. The CDR3 region is CASSLLGGSTEAFF. As DNA, the CDR3 is TGTGCCAGCAGCTTACTGGGGGGGAGCACTGAAGCTTTCTTT.

The chain uses TRBV10-3 and TRBJ2-7; 9 positions match TRBD1. Germline CDR1 is ENHRY and CDR2 is SYGVKD. After removal of 11 bases from V and 0 bases from J, the junction contained 11 bases not matched to a gene. The CDR3 loop spans 15 amino acids. The CDR3 DNA follows: TGTGCCGTGGCCGCCCCGGGACAGGGCTCCTACGAGCAGTACTTC. This encodes CAVAAPGQGSYEQYF.

The chain has TRBV5-6 and TRBJ1-1, with 8 bases fitting TRBD1. From germline, CDR1 is SGHDT and CDR2 YYEEEE. J gave up 10 bases and V 0 bases, and 5 bases lay outside the gene matches. The CDR3 is made up of 13 amino acids. Here the CDR3 DNA reads TGTGCCAGCAGCTTGGGAGACAGGGGACTAGCTTTCTTT. Amino acids: CASSLGDRGLAFF.

This chain's CDR3 is CASSQGRLARGREQFF. The CDR3 nucleotides are TGCGCCAGCAGCCAAGGCCGACTAGCGCGGGGGCGTGAGCAGTTCTTC. The chain joins TRBV4-1 to TRBJ2-1; 8 bases are a match to TRBD2. V was pared by 1 base and J by 9 bases, with 11 bases of the junction left unmatched. There are 16 residues in the CDR3. Germline values: CDR1 MGHRA, CDR2 YSYEKL.

V is TRBV18 and J is TRBJ1-1; 9 bases align to TRBD1. CDR1 and CDR2 from the germline V gene are KGHSH and LQKENI. After removal of 6 bases from V and 0 bases from J, the junction contained 11 bases not matched to a gene. This CDR3 region has 17 residues. Here the CDR3 reads CASSHTGTGPMNTEAFF. The CDR3, as DNA: TGTGCCAGCTCTCACACCGGGACAGGGCCTATGAACACTGAAGCTTTCTTT.

This clone was found a few times. The chain's CDR3 is CASIRGQTRNTEAFF. CDR3 DNA sequence: TGTGCCAGCATCCGAGGACAGACCCGGAACACTGAAGCTTTCTTT. The V call is TRBV2, the J call TRBJ1-1, with D possibly being TRBD1 (6 bases). This CDR3 contains 15 residues. V was cut by 7 bases and J by 1 base, with 16 bases left in between. Germline assignment: CDR1 SNHLY and CDR2 FYNNEI.

The chain couples TRBV10-3 to TRBJ2-7, with a possible D match to TRBD1 (6 bases). Germline CDR1 and CDR2: ENHRY and SYGVKD. With 7 bases removed from V and 5 bases from J, the gap between germline ends came to 15 bases. The length of the CDR3 is 13 residues. This CDR3 is CAINRDDSNEQYF. The DNA of the CDR3 is TGTGCCATCAACAGGGATGATTCAAACGAGCAGTACTTC.

The chain employs TRBV27 and TRBJ1-6; a possible D gene is TRBD1 (6 bases). The germline gives CDR1 MNHEY, CDR2 SMNVEV (reference sequence). V lost 6 bases and J 7 bases, leaving 13 bases between the germline ends. The CDR3 contains 14 residues. For the CDR3, the DNA is TGTGCCAGCAGCCCGGACAGTTTAAATTCACCCCTCCACTTT. This encodes CASSPDSLNSPLHF.

The chain has TRBV5-1 and TRBJ2-7, with TRBD1 identical over 8 bases. This CDR3 contains 14 residues. Germline loops: CDR1 SGHRS, CDR2 YFSETQ. The trim removed 2 bases at V and 1 base at J, leaving 2 bases unmatched. The CDR3 nucleotides read TGCGCCAGCAGCTTCCGGACAGGGTCCTACGAGCAGTACTTC. Its translation is CASSFRTGSYEQYF.

The chain uses TRBV7-9 and TRBJ1-5; the match to TRBD1 covers 9 bases. Losses at the gene ends were 4 bases for V and 6 bases for J; bases not matched to a gene: 7. Germline V CDR1 and CDR2: SEHNR, FQNEAQ (reference sequence). The CDR3 is 15 amino acids. The CDR3 region has the DNA TGTGCCAGCAGCTCGGGACAGGGTTTGTTTCAGCCCCAGCATTTT. Its protein product is CASSSGQGLFQPQHF.

The chain links TRBV3-1 (or the pseudogene TRBV3-2) to TRBJ1-5, with a weak D call TRBD1 (5 bases). This CDR3 spans 14 amino acids. Trimming removed 3 bases from V and 4 bases from J, with 10 bases in between. In germline, CDR1 is LGHDT, CDR2 YNNKEL (reference sequence). The CDR3 region has the DNA TGTGCCAGCAGCCAGAACGGGGGAAATCAGCCCCAGCATTTT. Amino acids: CASSQNGGNQPQHF.

This clone was seen only a few times. V and J are TRBV15 and TRBJ1-2, with 7 bases aligning to TRBD1. V gave up 1 base and J gave up 5 bases; unmatched junction bases: 4. CDR1 is LNHNV, CDR2 YYDKDF, per germline (reference sequence). The CDR3 runs to 14 residues. The CDR3 is CATSRGGTAYGYTF. CDR3 nucleotide sequence: TGTGCCACCAGCAGAGGGGGGACAGCGTATGGCTACACCTTC.

The V call is TRBV19, the J call TRBJ2-5, with a possible D match to TRBD1 (5 bases). V lost 5 bases and J 0 bases, leaving 10 bases between the germline ends. CDR3 length: 14 amino acids. Germline V gene lookup returns CDR1 LNHDA and CDR2 SQIVND (reference sequence). Here the CDR3 DNA reads TGTGCCAGTAGTTGGCAGGGCAACCAAGAGACCCAGTACTTC. It translates to CASSWQGNQETQYF.

This chain connects TRBV27 to TRBJ2-5; 14 positions match TRBD2. The germline CDR1 and CDR2 sequences are MNHEY and SMNVEV (reference sequence). V shed 6 bases, J shed 5 bases, and the junction held 8 bases outside the gene matches. The CDR3 length is 16 residues. The CDR3 reads CASSRSGLAGVETQYF. The CDR3 bases are TGTGCCAGCAGCCGATCGGGACTAGCGGGGGTGGAGACCCAGTACTTC.

This clone showed up just once. The chain is built from TRBV9 and TRBJ1-5; D unclear. V was shortened by 4 bases and J by 5 bases, with 19 bases between the two germline ends. Looked up from germline, CDR1 is SGDLS and CDR2 is YYNGEE. This CDR3 has 16 amino acids. The DNA for the CDR3 is TGTGCCAGCAGCCCACGGAATTGGAGGTACCATCAGCCCCAGCATTTT. Amino acid sequence: CASSPRNWRYHQPQHF.

The V call is TRBV6-5, the J call TRBJ2-7, with 8 bases fitting TRBD1. The CDR3 runs to 13 residues. Germline CDR1 reads MNHEY; CDR2 reads SVGAGI. The junction had 3 bases not matched to a gene; V was cut back by 5 bases and J by 3 bases. CDR3 loop: CASSRQGFYEQYF. The CDR3 DNA is TGTGCCAGCAGTCGACAGGGGTTCTACGAGCAGTACTTC.